The next 20 T cell receptor beta chains were all read from a single sample in a study of regulatory T cells in long-lasting Graves disease (dated by TCRdb to 2020 to 2023). The sample's time point, from its label and the paper: newly diagnosed GD, antithyroid drugs for less than 3 months. For both TCR sequencing and RNA sequencing, RNA was extracted from PBMCs using TRIzol. Preparation of the library involved multiplex PCR. TCRdb shows the sequencer as Illumina HiSeq 4000. CDR3 regions were amplified by Arm-PCR with iRepertoire HTBI primers to construct TCR beta libraries. TCRdb handled the public reads itself, with Q25 trimming in fastp and clone calling in MiXCR, and kept productive beta chains. Identical CDR3 protein sequences are pooled into one entry, listed with their most common genes and DNA. The sample table shows roughly 610,000 distinct CDR3 sequences, and roughly 15% are seen once. 15% to 20% of the sample rests with the top ten.

These data also formed part of another study, on T cells in Graves' hyperthyroidism and ophthalmopathy.

Material: peripheral blood mononuclear cells (PBMCs), obtained at new diagnosis, from a patient treated with antithyroid drugs. These receptors came from a woman aged 25 to 45 with Graves disease. Donor details come from another sample of the same person, matched by shared clones.

There are a few counts of this clonotype. In DNA form, the CDR3 reads TGCGCCACCGCCGTATCAGAGACCCAGTACTTC. The encoded protein is CATAVSETQYF. This chain joins TRBV5-1 and TRBJ2-5; D is unclear. Germline V gives CDR1 SGHRS, CDR2 YFSETQ. The CDR3 runs 11 residues. Trimming cost V 9 bases and J 4 bases, with 10 bases left between them.

This clonotype was detected ten times or more. The chain joins TRBV7-9 to TRBJ2-5; TRBD1 agrees at 9 bases. The CDR3 is 14 amino acids. The germline V gene has CDR1 SEHNR and CDR2 FQNEAQ (reference sequence). V lost 5 bases, J lost 3 bases, and 4 bases stayed unmatched. The CDR3 loop is CASSAGQGKETQYF. The CDR3 coding sequence is TGTGCCAGCAGCGCGGGACAGGGAAAAGAGACCCAGTACTTC.

This clonotype appeared many times. The rearrangement links TRBV5-1 to TRBJ2-1; D is perhaps TRBD1 (6 bases). This CDR3 is 14 amino acids long. The V gene's germline CDR1 is SGHRS and CDR2 YFSETQ. V lost 5 bases and J 2 bases, leaving 11 bases between the germline ends. CDR3 loop: CASRAQGTYNEQFF. The CDR3 bases are TGCGCCAGCAGAGCACAGGGTACCTACAATGAGCAGTTCTTC.

This clonotype appeared many times. The chain joins TRBV2 to TRBJ2-7; D unresolved. The CDR3 has 12 residues. V lost 8 bases and J lost 3, with 11 bases in between. Germline CDR1 and CDR2: SNHLY and FYNNEI. The CDR3 DNA is TGTGCCAGCGTCGGCCAGTACTACGAGCAGTACTTC. This gives the protein CASVGQYYEQYF.

This clonotype was detected ten times or more. The chain's CDR3 is CAINSGQGGDYGYTF. For the CDR3, the DNA is TGTGCCATCAACTCGGGACAGGGCGGCGACTATGGCTACACCTTC. The V call is TRBV10-3, the J call TRBJ1-2; TRBD1 matches at 9 bases. Germline lookup yields CDR1 ENHRY and CDR2 SYGVKD. The V and J ends lost 7 bases and 3 bases, in that order; junction bases with no gene match: 9. The CDR3 has 15 residues.

There are many counts of this clonotype. V is TRBV6-5 and J is TRBJ1-1, with 8 positions matching TRBD1. V gave up 2 bases and J gave up 1 base; unmatched junction bases: 3. CDR3 size: 15 residues. Germline CDR1 is MNHEY and CDR2 is SVGAGI. In DNA form, the CDR3 reads TGTGCCAGCAGTTACGGACAGGGCCCGAACACTGAAGCTTTCTTT. Translated, it gives CASSYGQGPNTEAFF.

This clonotype appeared a few times. The genes are TRBV20-1 and TRBJ2-7, with TRBD2 as a possible D gene (6 bases). The germline V gene has CDR1 DFQATT and CDR2 SNEGSKA (reference sequence). The CDR3 runs to 18 residues. Trimming shortened V by 0 bases and J by 2 bases, and 23 bases separated the two germline ends. CDR3 sequence (DNA): TGCAGTGCTAGAGATCTGCGCCGGGGGACCGCACGCCCCTACGAGCAGTACTTC. It yields the protein CSARDLRRGTARPYEQYF.

This clonotype has a count of ten or more. CDR3 sequence reads: CASSLYLSTDTQYF. The CDR3 DNA is TGTGCCAGCAGTTTATACCTTAGCACAGATACGCAGTATTTT. The chain couples TRBV27 to TRBJ2-3, with D unclear. The CDR3 totals 14 residues. Trimming stripped 1 base from V and 0 bases from J, with 5 bases between. CDR1 and CDR2 (germline): MNHEY, SMNVEV (reference sequence).

This clonotype was seen a few times. The J gene is TRBJ2-3, the V gene TRBV27, with TRBD1 matching 8 bases. CDR1 and CDR2 (germline): MNHEY, SMNVEV (reference sequence). The ends lost 4 bases at V and 14 bases at J; junction bases unmatched: 11. CDR3 size: 13 residues. The DNA for the CDR3 is TGTGCCAGCAGTTCTACCTTACAGGGGGGACGGTATTTT. Residues: CASSSTLQGGRYF.

Ten or more counts support this clonotype. The CDR3 here is CASSLMYRAKDTQYF. The CDR3 DNA reads as TGTGCCAGCAGCTTAATGTACAGGGCTAAAGATACGCAGTATTTT. The V gene is TRBV7-2, the J gene TRBJ2-3; possible D gene TRBD1, 6 bases. Germline-derived CDR1 and CDR2 are SGHTA and FQGNSA. The CDR3 covers 15 residues. Trimming cost V 2 bases and J 5 bases, with 14 bases left between them.

In its sample, this clonotype was seen a few times. The chain is built from TRBV7-9 and TRBJ2-1, with 8 bases matching TRBD2. CDR3 length: 16 amino acids. J gave up 6 bases and V 1 base, and 8 bases lay outside the gene matches. Germline CDR1 is SEHNR and CDR2 is FQNEAQ (reference sequence). CDR3 sequence reads: CASSLEVAGSGNEQFF. The CDR3 DNA follows: TGTGCCAGCAGCTTAGAGGTAGCGGGATCGGGCAATGAGCAGTTCTTC.

This clonotype was found many times. This chain connects TRBV20-1 to TRBJ2-3; 7 bases align to TRBD2. The germline V gene has CDR1 DFQATT and CDR2 SNEGSKA (reference sequence). The CDR3 sequence is 15 residues long. V gave up 6 bases and J gave up 3 bases; unmatched junction bases: 12. Here the CDR3 reads CSAAVRERMTDTQYF. The DNA for the CDR3 is TGCAGTGCCGCTGTGCGGGAGCGGATGACAGATACGCAGTATTTT.

As for this clonotype: The junction departs from the called germline gene at one end, perhaps through a read error. V is TRBV18 and J is TRBJ1-1; no firm D call. Germline V CDR1 and CDR2: KGHSH, LQKENI. This CDR3 region has 15 residues. The CDR3 spells CATPPRPSVNTEASF. The CDR3 DNA sequence: TGTGCCACCCCACCCAGGCCATCCGTGAACACTGAAGCTTCCTTT.

This clonotype was detected ten times or more. The chain is built from TRBV27 and TRBJ2-1, with 8 bases identical to TRBD2. V shed 3 bases and J 6 bases; nucleotides not matched to a gene: 10. The CDR3 is made up of 16 amino acids. Germline V gives CDR1 MNHEY, CDR2 SMNVEV (reference sequence). This chain's CDR3 is CASSFLLAATGNEQFF. DNA of the CDR3: TGTGCCAGCAGTTTTTTACTAGCGGCAACCGGCAATGAGCAGTTCTTC.

V and J are TRBV10-3 and TRBJ2-3, with 7 bases fitting TRBD1. Germline loops: CDR1 ENHRY, CDR2 SYGVKD. V lost 4 bases, J lost 6 bases, and 13 bases stayed unmatched. CDR3 length: 16 amino acids. The CDR3 coding sequence is TGTGCCATCAGTGCCCCGGAAGGGGGCGTTCGGGATACGCAGTATTTT. Its protein is CAISAPEGGVRDTQYF.

There are a few counts of this clonotype. The V call is TRBV10-3, the J call TRBJ2-1, with D perhaps TRBD1 or TRBD2 (5 bases each). Germline CDR1 and CDR2: ENHRY and SYGVKD. Deletions cut 3 bases from V and 8 bases from J, with 14 bases between. There are 14 residues in the CDR3. Here the CDR3 reads CAISELGPADEQFF. The DNA for the CDR3 is TGTGCCATCAGTGAATTGGGACCCGCGGATGAGCAGTTCTTC.

The table lists this clonotype with a few counts. V is TRBV6-2 or TRBV6-3 and J is TRBJ2-6; D perhaps matches TRBD1 (5 bases). The V gene's germline CDR1 is MNHEY and CDR2 SVGEGT. Trimming shortened V by 7 bases and J by 0 bases, and 13 bases separated the two germline ends. The CDR3 contains 16 residues. The CDR3 DNA sequence: TGTGCCAGCATCCAAGGGGCAAACTCTGGGGCCAACGTCCTGACTTTC. Residues: CASIQGANSGANVLTF.

A note on this clonotype: This may be a read error, as it is one base from a much larger clone. This rearrangement joins TRBV6-2 or TRBV6-3 to TRBJ1-2; D not certain. Per germline, CDR1 MNHEY and CDR2 SVGEGT. The length of the CDR3 is 12 residues. Written as DNA, the CDR3 is TGTGTCAGCAGTTCCATAGGCTATGGCTACACCTTC. Its translation: CVSSSIGYGYTF.

This clonotype has at least ten counts. V usage is TRBV7-8 and J usage is TRBJ2-2; D gene ambiguous. The CDR3 spans 14 residues. Per germline, CDR1 SGHVS and CDR2 FQNEAQ. With 3 bases removed from V and 6 bases from J, the gap between germline ends came to 11 bases. CDR3 sequence: CASSLSPTAGELFF. Here the CDR3 DNA reads TGTGCCAGCAGCTTGTCCCCCACTGCCGGGGAGCTGTTTTTT.

The genes are TRBV20-1 and TRBJ2-2, with 11 bases aligning to TRBD1. Germline CDR1 reads DFQATT; CDR2 reads SNEGSKA (reference sequence). Losses at the gene ends were 6 bases for V and 6 bases for J; bases not matched to a gene: 6. CDR3 length: 14 amino acids. CDR3 in DNA: TGCAGTGCCCGGACAGGGGGCAGTTCCGGGGAGCTGTTTTTT. As protein: CSARTGGSSGELFF.